These T cell receptor beta chains were read from a single sample in a study of neurological immune-mediated disorders. TCRdb re-derived calls from the 5' RACE reads in MiXCR, one entry per CDR3 protein. This table has over 65,000 distinct CDR3 sequences, roughly 10% appearing once. Material for sequencing was PBMCs. All receptors come from a middle-aged man in good health. Both conserved end residues are part of each CDR3.

CASSHGTSGETQYF,TRBV4-3,TRBJ2-5
CASSPLLAYEQYF,TRBV11-1,TRBJ2-7
CASSGDRAGTQYF,TRBV5-1,TRBJ2-5
CASSPARDGANVLTF,TRBV6-6,TRBJ2-6
CASSSGTSGYTDTQYF,TRBV7-2,TRBJ2-3
CSARLSGGPLDTQYF,TRBV20-1,TRBJ2-3
CAISGARRTPLTDTQYF,TRBV28,TRBJ2-3
CASSQDSRVAKNIQYF,TRBV14,TRBJ2-4
CASSFGGEYEQYF,TRBV27,TRBJ2-7
CASSFSGGARKDTQYF,TRBV12-3/TRBV12-4,TRBJ2-3
CASSLGQKETQYF,TRBV5-1,TRBJ2-5
CASSLRAGVSDTQYF,TRBV5-1,TRBJ2-3
CASSVRLAGGDTQYF,TRBV9,TRBJ2-3
CSARSSGTQGGTGELFF,TRBV20-1,TRBJ2-2
CASSYTEWSGNEQYF,TRBV28,TRBJ2-7
CASSLRTNQGVNYGYTF,TRBV5-1,TRBJ1-2
CASSLEAVNTEAFF,TRBV12-3/TRBV12-4,TRBJ1-1
CASSEFELARLTDTQYF,TRBV25-1,TRBJ2-3
CASSWGQRLNTDTQYF,TRBV6-2/TRBV6-3,TRBJ2-3
CASSLVGGGGQPQHF,TRBV7-2,TRBJ1-5
CASSLVGGQKNTEAFF,TRBV7-2,TRBJ1-1
CASSLGQGRTGELFF,TRBV9,TRBJ2-2
CASSSNGGGVEQFF,TRBV7-9,TRBJ2-1
CASSLSRTSEAKGQYF,TRBV3-1,TRBJ2-7
CASSGSGRAPEQYF,TRBV6-5,TRBJ2-7
CASSPGTSGGHEQYF,TRBV27,TRBJ2-7
CASSQEGGTGNNQPQHF,TRBV4-2,TRBJ1-5
CASSEDRDIGELFF,TRBV25-1,TRBJ2-2
CSAQILANYYNEQFF,TRBV20-1,TRBJ2-1
CASSDGQGESEQFF,TRBV2,TRBJ2-1
CASSVSGRAYGAEQYF,TRBV9,TRBJ2-7
CASSETPAGDKQYF,TRBV7-9,TRBJ2-7
CASSPNHAGLNTGELFF,TRBV28,TRBJ2-2
CASSLSGARGTDTQYF,TRBV5-1,TRBJ2-3
CASSSGQSYEQYF,TRBV6-1,TRBJ2-7
CATSRGRQPQHF,TRBV24-1,TRBJ1-5
CASSPRTSGSTAPYEQYF,TRBV11-2,TRBJ2-7
CSATTETRSPYEQYF,TRBV20-1,TRBJ2-7
CASSVTANYGYTF,TRBV10-2,TRBJ1-2